This entry concerns a single T cell receptor (beta chain). Deletions cut 3 bases from V and 0 bases from J, with 12 bases between. Germline V CDR1 and CDR2: KGHSH, LQKENI. The CDR3 totals 16 residues. Methods used by the authors: Amplification of reference gene primers provided the estimated nucleated cell counts. TCRdb's copy holds only in-frame clones and misses some; the assay was immunoSEQ multiplex PCR. V and J calls and clone size are given by that table; D and trimming were obtained from the DNA. The sample contains some 150,000 clones, 84% of which appear only once. The sample comes from a study of blood T cell repertoires in COVID-19. Study-wide background: Collection of acute and convalescent COVID-19 samples took place in the United States, Italy and Spain. PBMCs, B-cell-depleted T cells, or T cells were the source of the cDNA or gDNA that made up the material.

The sample was peripheral blood. V gene TRBV18 combines with J gene TRBJ1-5, with D hard to call. The clonotype was recovered from a woman aged 45-59 years with acute or convalescent COVID-19. The CDR3 spells CASSPVRDNSNQPQHF. The CDR3, as DNA: TGTGCCAGCTCACCCGTACGCGACAATAGCAATCAGCCCCAGCATTTT.